One and the same sample provided the 21 T cell receptor beta chains below, sequenced in a study of cytomegalovirus exposure and HLA in healthy donors (dated by TCRdb to about 2017). The library was obtained by the immunoSEQ multiplex PCR assay. For the multiplex PCR, a mixture combining 60 forward primers for TCR Vbeta segments and 13 reverse primers for TCR Jbeta segments was used. Not all clones reach the TCRdb copy of this immuneACCESS table, which keeps in-frame sequences only. Checked studies attribute under half of the gap to unresolved V genes and leave the rest unexplained. Recorded for this sample are about 160,000 clones; around 74% of them occurred a single time. The ten largest clones capture approximately 2.3% of the sample. The sample consisted of PBMCs. The receptors originated from a female donor in good health and CMV-seronegative.

The chain combines TRBV6-5 with TRBJ2-7; possibly TRBD1 for D (6 bases). In germline, CDR1 is MNHEY, CDR2 SVGAGI. V was clipped by 6 bases and J by 4 bases, with 10 bases between them. The CDR3 runs 12 residues. The CDR3 region is CASRTRGYEQYF. Here the CDR3 DNA reads TGTGCCAGCAGGACAAGGGGGTACGAGCAGTACTTC.

This chain joins TRBV7-2 and TRBJ2-2; D perhaps matches TRBD2 (6 bases). V lost 8 bases, J lost 3 bases, and 16 bases lay in between. Germline CDR1 is SGHTA and CDR2 is FQGNSA. CDR3 length equals 15 residues. The CDR3 DNA is TGTGCCAGCGCCCTGGCGGGGTTTGACACCGGGGAGCTGTTTTTT. Encoded protein: CASALAGFDTGELFF.

The chain couples TRBV6-5 to TRBJ2-5; the match to TRBD2 covers 11 bases. The CDR3 is made up of 14 amino acids. Germline V lookup: CDR1 MNHEY, CDR2 SVGAGI. J gave up 4 bases and V 5 bases, and 3 bases lay outside the gene matches. CDR3 coding DNA: TGTGCCAGCAGTACTCTAGCGGGAGGAGAGACCCAGTACTTC. This gives the protein CASSTLAGGETQYF.

The rearrangement links TRBV10-3 to TRBJ2-7; 9 bases fit TRBD1. The germline V gene has CDR1 ENHRY and CDR2 SYGVKD. The CDR3 is 12 amino acids. J was trimmed by 4 bases and V by 9 bases; bases with no gene match: 4. The DNA for the CDR3 is TGTGCCATTGGACAGGGGACGTACGAGCAGTACTTC. Its protein is CAIGQGTYEQYF.

The genes are TRBV25-1 and TRBJ1-5; 7 positions agree with TRBD1. The CDR3 has 16 residues. V lost 4 bases, J lost 5 bases, and 11 bases stayed unmatched. Germline assignment: CDR1 MGHDK and CDR2 SYGVNS. CDR3 region: CASSATDREQDQPQHF. The CDR3 nucleotides read TGTGCCAGCAGTGCCACCGACAGGGAGCAGGATCAGCCCCAGCATTTT.

The chain combines TRBV7-2 with TRBJ2-2, with 9 bases identical to TRBD2. The CDR3 is 19 amino acids. J gave up 1 base and V 0 bases, and 9 bases lay outside the gene matches. Germline values: CDR1 SGHTA, CDR2 FQGNSA. The CDR3: CASSLAPGLAGRNTGELFF. The CDR3 DNA reads as TGTGCCAGCAGCTTAGCCCCCGGTCTAGCGGGGAGGAACACCGGGGAGCTGTTTTTT.

This clone appeared a single time. The CDR3 spells CSARSDRDPYF. DNA for the CDR3: TGCAGTGCTAGATCCGACAGGGACCCGTACTTC. The chain links TRBV20-1 to TRBJ2-7; 7 bases agree with TRBD1. After removal of 2 bases from V and 12 bases from J, the junction contained 7 bases not matched to a gene. CDR3 length: 11 residues. Looked up from germline, CDR1 is DFQATT and CDR2 is SNEGSKA (reference sequence).

The gene calls are TRBV9 and TRBJ1-3; tentative D call: TRBD1 (6 bases). This CDR3 has 15 residues. The germline CDR1 and CDR2 sequences are SGDLS and YYNGEE. Trimming removed 0 bases from V and 2 bases from J, with 9 bases in between. This chain's CDR3 is CASSVVSGAGNTIYF. Written as DNA, the CDR3 is TGTGCCAGCAGCGTAGTATCAGGGGCTGGAAACACCATATATTTT.

This clone was seen a few times. Other DNA sequences in this sample translate to the same CDR3. J is TRBJ2-3 and V is TRBV4-1; no clear D gene. The CDR3 consists of 13 residues. The V gene's germline CDR1 is MGHRA and CDR2 YSYEKL. V was trimmed by 1 base and J by 0 bases, leaving 2 bases between them. CDR3 sequence: CASSQASTDTQYF. As DNA, the CDR3 is TGCGCCAGCAGCCAAGCTAGCACAGATACGCAGTATTTT.

About this clone itself: The junction departs from the called germline gene at one end, perhaps through a read error. The CDR3 spells CASTVRGSYQPQHF. The CDR3 DNA reads TGTGCCAGCACGGTCCGGGGTAGCTATCAGCCCCAGCATTTT. V gene TRBV5-8 combines with J gene TRBJ1-5, with D hard to call. The CDR3 has 14 amino acids. Looked up from germline, CDR1 is SGHTS and CDR2 is YDEGEE.

As concerns this clone: The junction differs from germline at one of its ends, possibly a read error. The V call is TRBV7-7, the J call TRBJ2-1; 9 nucleotides agree with TRBD1. CDR1 SSHAT and CDR2 FNYEAQ come from the germline V gene (reference sequence). This CDR3 has 13 amino acids. This CDR3 reads CASSPGTGPEQFF. CDR3 DNA: TGTGCTAGCAGCCCAGGGACAGGGCCTGAGCAGTTCTTC.

The chain uses TRBV30 and TRBJ1-4, with 7 bases fitting TRBD1. The CDR3 runs to 16 residues. Germline-derived CDR1 and CDR2 are GTSNPN and SVGIG (reference sequence). V lost 2 bases to trimming and J lost 7 bases; unmatched junction nucleotides: 13. The chain's CDR3 is CAWSFPKDRWGEKLFF. The DNA of the CDR3 is TGTGCCTGGAGTTTCCCGAAGGACAGGTGGGGTGAAAAACTGTTTTTT.

The V gene is TRBV7-8, the J gene TRBJ1-3; 11 nucleotides match TRBD1. Germline CDR1 SGHVS, CDR2 FQNEAQ. The junction had 8 bases not matched to a gene; V was cut back by 3 bases and J by 1 base. This CDR3 has 18 amino acids. In DNA form, the CDR3 reads TGTGCCAGCAGCTTTGGACAGGGGGCCCGGGTATCTGGAAACACCATATATTTT. Translated, it gives CASSFGQGARVSGNTIYF.

The genes are TRBV6-1 and TRBJ2-7; TRBD1 agrees at 9 bases. Germline V gene sequence: CDR1 MNHNS, CDR2 SASEGT. The CDR3 has 14 residues. V lost 4 bases and J lost 3; bases outside the gene matches: 4. CDR3 residues: CASSGGTGNYEQYF. CDR3 in DNA: TGTGCCAGCAGTGGGGGGACAGGGAACTACGAGCAGTACTTC.

The chain employs TRBV9 and TRBJ2-2; D call uncertain. This CDR3 comprises 13 residues. Trimming cost V 0 bases and J 8 bases, with 8 bases left between them. Germline V lookup: CDR1 SGDLS, CDR2 YYNGEE. CDR3 sequence reads: CASSVAAEGELFF. The CDR3 region has the DNA TGTGCCAGCAGCGTAGCTGCGGAAGGGGAGCTGTTTTTT.

This sequence joins TRBV2 and TRBJ1-5; D is unresolved. Per germline, CDR1 SNHLY and CDR2 FYNNEI. The V end was cut by 8 bases, the J end by 8 bases, with 16 bases between. The CDR3 runs to 13 residues. CDR3 in amino acids: CASAGEGAKPQHF. The CDR3 DNA is TGTGCCAGCGCTGGGGAGGGAGCAAAGCCCCAGCATTTT.

A single count supports this clone. A junction end diverges from the germline sequence, so it may reflect a read error. This chain connects TRBV6-5 to TRBJ1-1; a possible D gene is TRBD1 (6 bases). CDR1 and CDR2 from the germline V gene are MNHEY and SVGAGI. This CDR3 spans 14 amino acids. CDR3 residues: CASSYSRQGFGLDF. DNA for the CDR3: TGTGCCAGCAGTTACTCGCGTCAGGGGTTCGGGTTGGACTTT.

This sequence joins TRBV29-1 and TRBJ2-1; weak D call: TRBD2 (6 bases). Germline CDR1 reads SQVTM; CDR2 reads ANQGSEA. V dropped 7 bases and J dropped 7 bases, with 23 bases sitting between them. The CDR3 spans 15 residues. CDR3 sequence: CSAPALAESGNEQFF. The CDR3 DNA reads as TGCAGCGCGCCCGCCTTAGCGGAATCGGGGAATGAGCAGTTCTTC.

V and J are TRBV18 and TRBJ2-2; weak D call: TRBD1 (5 bases). Deletions cut 4 bases from V and 4 bases from J, with 7 bases between. Germline loops: CDR1 KGHSH, CDR2 LQKENI. This CDR3 region has 13 residues. CDR3 nucleotide sequence: TGTGCCAGCTCACAAAGGGGCACCGGGGAGCTGTTTTTT. Encoded protein: CASSQRGTGELFF.

This chain connects TRBV7-9 to TRBJ2-7, with D possibly TRBD2 on 7 matching bases. CDR3 length: 16 residues. Germline CDR1 reads SEHNR; CDR2 reads FQNEAQ (reference sequence). Trimming shortened V by 5 bases and J by 0 bases, and 17 bases separated the two germline ends. The CDR3 DNA reads TGTGCCAGCAGCCTAGGGGAGGGGGGACCCTCCTACGAGCAGTACTTC. Its protein product is CASSLGEGGPSYEQYF.

In DNA form, the CDR3 reads TGTGCCAGCTCACCTGGGAGGACTAGCGGGAGTAGGGCCTACGAGCAGTACTTC. Its translation is CASSPGRTSGSRAYEQYF. V is TRBV18 and J is TRBJ2-7, with 13 bases that match TRBD2. The CDR3 sequence is 18 residues long. Trimming removed 3 bases from V and 2 bases from J; junction bases left unmatched: 10. The germline CDR1 and CDR2 sequences are KGHSH and LQKENI.